The T cell receptor (beta chain) under discussion was sequenced for a study of T cell repertoires in cytomegalovirus infection. This CDR3 has 16 amino acids. With V trimmed by 7 bases and J by 7 bases, 14 bases remained unmatched. Looked up from germline, CDR1 is SEHNR and CDR2 is FQNEAQ (reference sequence). MiXCR, applied by TCRdb to the reads, yields one record per CDR3 protein. The sample lists a few hundred thousand distinct CDR3 sequences, around 9% occurring once. This clonotype was picked up many times. The TCR originated in a human donor in good health (CMV status not recorded). Some clones in this sample may be carry-over from other donors' samples. The chain carries TRBV7-9 and TRBJ2-1; 9 nucleotides align to TRBD2. Material for sequencing was PBMCs. The CDR3 bases are TGTGCCAGCATCGCTAGCGGGATGGCCCCCAGGAATGAGCAGTTCTTC. This translates into CASIASGMAPRNEQFF.